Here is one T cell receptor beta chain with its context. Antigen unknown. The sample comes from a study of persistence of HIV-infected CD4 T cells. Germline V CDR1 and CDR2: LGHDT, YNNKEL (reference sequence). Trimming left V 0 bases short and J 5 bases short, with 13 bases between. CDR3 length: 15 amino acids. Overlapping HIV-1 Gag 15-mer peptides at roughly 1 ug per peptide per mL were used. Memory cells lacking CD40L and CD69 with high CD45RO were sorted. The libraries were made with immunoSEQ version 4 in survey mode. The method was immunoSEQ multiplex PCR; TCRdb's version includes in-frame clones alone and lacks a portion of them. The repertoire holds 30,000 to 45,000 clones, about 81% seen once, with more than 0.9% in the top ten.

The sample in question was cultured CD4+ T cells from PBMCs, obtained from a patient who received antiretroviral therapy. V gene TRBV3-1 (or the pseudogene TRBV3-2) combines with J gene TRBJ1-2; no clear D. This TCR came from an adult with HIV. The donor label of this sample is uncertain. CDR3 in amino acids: CASSQDPWARYGYTF. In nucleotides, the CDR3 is TGTGCCAGCAGCCAAGATCCGTGGGCCCGATATGGCTACACCTTC.